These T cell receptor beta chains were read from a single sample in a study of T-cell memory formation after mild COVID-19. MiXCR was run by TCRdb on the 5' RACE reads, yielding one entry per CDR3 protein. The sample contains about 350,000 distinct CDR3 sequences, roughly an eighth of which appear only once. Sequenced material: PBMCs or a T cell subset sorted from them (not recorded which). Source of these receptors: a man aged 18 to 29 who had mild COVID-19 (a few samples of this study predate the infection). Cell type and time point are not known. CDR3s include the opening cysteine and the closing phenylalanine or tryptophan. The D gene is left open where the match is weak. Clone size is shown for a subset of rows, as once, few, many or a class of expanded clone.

CDR3 DNA: TGTGCCAGCATTTCGCGGACCGGGGAGCTGTTTTTT
CDR3 protein: CASISRTGELFF
V gene: TRBV28
D gene: NA
J gene: TRBJ2-2
clone size: NA
CDR3 length: 12

CDR3 DNA: TGTGCCAGCAGTCAGGGGGGATACACCGGGGAGCTGTTTTTT
CDR3 protein: CASSQGGYTGELFF
V gene: TRBV6-4
D gene: NA
J gene: TRBJ2-2
clone size: many
CDR3 length: 14

CDR3 DNA: TGTGCCAGCAGCTTGGCCTCTTGGCTGGGCCAAGAGACCCAGTACTTC
CDR3 protein: CASSLASWLGQETQYF
V gene: TRBV5-6
D gene: NA
J gene: TRBJ2-5
clone size: few
CDR3 length: 16

CDR3 DNA: TGCAGTGCTAGCGGGACTAGCGGGGGGAACACCGGGGAGCTGTTTTTT
CDR3 protein: CSASGTSGGNTGELFF
V gene: TRBV20-1
D gene: TRBD2
J gene: TRBJ2-2
clone size: NA
CDR3 length: 16

CDR3 DNA: TGTGCCAGCAGCACCGGGCTAAATAATTCACCCCTCCACTTT
CDR3 protein: CASSTGLNNSPLHF
V gene: TRBV7-2
D gene: NA
J gene: TRBJ1-6
clone size: few
CDR3 length: 14

CDR3 DNA: TGTGCCAGCAGCTACCAAACCCAAGAGGGGATTTTT
CDR3 protein: CASSYQTQEGIF
V gene: TRBV7-9
D gene: NA
J gene: TRBJ1-1
clone size: few
CDR3 length: 12

CDR3 DNA: TGTGCCAGCAGCGCCCCTGTCGGCGAGCAGTACTTC
CDR3 protein: CASSAPVGEQYF
V gene: TRBV7-9
D gene: NA
J gene: TRBJ2-7
clone size: NA
CDR3 length: 12

CDR3 DNA: TGTGCCAGCAGTTACGGGAGCTACGGGTACAATGAGCAGTTCTTC
CDR3 protein: CASSYGSYGYNEQFF
V gene: TRBV6-5
D gene: NA
J gene: TRBJ2-1
clone size: once
CDR3 length: 15

CDR3 DNA: TGTGCCAGCAGCCAAACCGGGACAGGGAACTACAATGAGCAGTTCTTC
CDR3 protein: CASSQTGTGNYNEQFF
V gene: TRBV4-2
D gene: TRBD1
J gene: TRBJ2-1
clone size: few
CDR3 length: 16

CDR3 DNA: TGCGCCAGCAGCCAAGTTCCAGGCCCTCCGATTGGTGAAAAACTGTTTTTT
CDR3 protein: CASSQVPGPPIGEKLFF
V gene: TRBV4-3
D gene: NA
J gene: TRBJ1-4
clone size: once
CDR3 length: 17

CDR3 DNA: TGTGCCAGCAGTGATCAGGCAGGGAACACTGAAGCTTTCTTT
CDR3 protein: CASSDQAGNTEAFF
V gene: TRBV2
D gene: NA
J gene: TRBJ1-1
clone size: NA
CDR3 length: 14

CDR3 DNA: TGTGCCAGCAGCACGGGGAGTGGAGAGACCCAGTACTTC
CDR3 protein: CASSTGSGETQYF
V gene: TRBV7-2
D gene: NA
J gene: TRBJ2-5
clone size: few
CDR3 length: 13

CDR3 DNA: TGCGCCAGCAGCCATTTAGACATCGGCCCGAAAGGAAACACCATATATTTT
CDR3 protein: CASSHLDIGPKGNTIYF
V gene: TRBV4-1
D gene: NA
J gene: TRBJ1-3
clone size: few
CDR3 length: 17

CDR3 DNA: TGTGCCAGCAGTGCGAAGAACACCGGGGAGCTGTTTTTT
CDR3 protein: CASSAKNTGELFF
V gene: TRBV2
D gene: NA
J gene: TRBJ2-2
clone size: few
CDR3 length: 13

CDR3 DNA: TGCAGTGCTAGAGAAGGGAGGTATACGCAGTATTTT
CDR3 protein: CSAREGRYTQYF
V gene: TRBV20-1
D gene: NA
J gene: TRBJ2-3
clone size: NA
CDR3 length: 12

CDR3 DNA: TGCGCCAGCAGTCACCTCCGCGCCTACAATGAGCAGTTCTTC
CDR3 protein: CASSHLRAYNEQFF
V gene: TRBV23-1
D gene: NA
J gene: TRBJ2-1
clone size: NA
CDR3 length: 14

CDR3 DNA: TGCGCCAGCAGCCCGGGACTACTCTATCAGCCCCAGCATTTT
CDR3 protein: CASSPGLLYQPQHF
V gene: TRBV5-1
D gene: NA
J gene: TRBJ1-5
clone size: NA
CDR3 length: 14

CDR3 DNA: TGCGCCAGCAGCAAGGGGACAGGGGTCAAAGAGACCCAGTACTTC
CDR3 protein: CASSKGTGVKETQYF
V gene: TRBV5-1
D gene: TRBD1
J gene: TRBJ2-5
clone size: few
CDR3 length: 15

CDR3 DNA: TGTGCCAGCAGCCGGGGACAGGGATATGGCTACACCTTC
CDR3 protein: CASSRGQGYGYTF
V gene: TRBV7-3
D gene: TRBD1
J gene: TRBJ1-2
clone size: NA
CDR3 length: 13

CDR3 DNA: TGTGCCAGCAGACCCCCTAAGTATGCGGGGTTGAACACTGAAGCTTTCTTT
CDR3 protein: CASRPPKYAGLNTEAFF
V gene: TRBV6-2/TRBV6-3
D gene: NA
J gene: TRBJ1-1
clone size: few
CDR3 length: 17

CDR3 DNA: TGCAGTGCTAGAGATCTAGGGGAGGACACCGGGGAGCTGTTTTTT
CDR3 protein: CSARDLGEDTGELFF
V gene: TRBV20-1
D gene: NA
J gene: TRBJ2-2
clone size: many
CDR3 length: 15

CDR3 DNA: TGTGCCATCAGTGGAGGAACAGGGACGAACATTCAGTACTTC
CDR3 protein: CAISGGTGTNIQYF
V gene: TRBV10-3
D gene: NA
J gene: TRBJ2-4
clone size: few
CDR3 length: 14

CDR3 DNA: TGTGCCATCAGTGAGAGCGCCCCTCATACGCAGTATTTT
CDR3 protein: CAISESAPHTQYF
V gene: TRBV10-3
D gene: NA
J gene: TRBJ2-3
clone size: many
CDR3 length: 13

CDR3 DNA: TGTGCCAGCCTGAGGAGCGGGGGTTTAGGTGAGCAGTTCTTC
CDR3 protein: CASLRSGGLGEQFF
V gene: TRBV25-1
D gene: TRBD2
J gene: TRBJ2-1
clone size: NA
CDR3 length: 14

CDR3 DNA: TGCAGTGCTAGAGATCGAATCATCGCTTGGGGCAATGAGCAGTTCTTC
CDR3 protein: CSARDRIIAWGNEQFF
V gene: TRBV20-1
D gene: NA
J gene: TRBJ2-1
clone size: few
CDR3 length: 16

CDR3 DNA: TGTGCCAGCAGCGACACCTGGCTCGGCTACACCTTC
CDR3 protein: CASSDTWLGYTF
V gene: TRBV7-2
D gene: NA
J gene: TRBJ1-2
clone size: few
CDR3 length: 12

CDR3 DNA: TGTGCCAGCTCACCCCCTGGGATAAGGGGAGAGACCCAGTACTTC
CDR3 protein: CASSPPGIRGETQYF
V gene: TRBV18
D gene: NA
J gene: TRBJ2-5
clone size: NA
CDR3 length: 15

CDR3 DNA: TGTGCCAGCAGCTTAGCCCCAATTAAGCCCCAGCATTTT
CDR3 protein: CASSLAPIKPQHF
V gene: TRBV7-2
D gene: NA
J gene: TRBJ1-5
clone size: NA
CDR3 length: 13

CDR3 DNA: TGTGCCAGCACCCTAACAGGAAATCAGCCCCAGCATTTT
CDR3 protein: CASTLTGNQPQHF
V gene: TRBV12-3/TRBV12-4
D gene: NA
J gene: TRBJ1-5
clone size: NA
CDR3 length: 13

CDR3 DNA: TGTGCCAGCAGCCGTGGCGGCTCTGGAAACACCATATATTTT
CDR3 protein: CASSRGGSGNTIYF
V gene: TRBV27
D gene: NA
J gene: TRBJ1-3
clone size: few
CDR3 length: 14

CDR3 DNA: TGTGCCAGCAGGAGGGACACGGACCCTAACAATGAGCAGTTCTTC
CDR3 protein: CASRRDTDPNNEQFF
V gene: TRBV27
D gene: NA
J gene: TRBJ2-1
clone size: NA
CDR3 length: 15

CDR3 DNA: TGCGCCAGCAGCTCCACTAGCGGAACTAATGAAAAACTGTTTTTT
CDR3 protein: CASSSTSGTNEKLFF
V gene: TRBV5-1
D gene: NA
J gene: TRBJ1-4
clone size: few
CDR3 length: 15

CDR3 DNA: TGCGCCAGCAGCGAGGTCCGGGACAACCAAGAGACCCAGTACTTC
CDR3 protein: CASSEVRDNQETQYF
V gene: TRBV5-1
D gene: NA
J gene: TRBJ2-5
clone size: NA
CDR3 length: 15

CDR3 DNA: TGCGCCAGCAGCTCGGGACTAGCGGGGGTCGAGCAGTACTTC
CDR3 protein: CASSSGLAGVEQYF
V gene: TRBV5-1
D gene: TRBD2
J gene: TRBJ2-7
clone size: few
CDR3 length: 14

CDR3 DNA: TGTGCCAGCAGGCCCACAGGGGGGAATCAGCCCCAGCATTTT
CDR3 protein: CASRPTGGNQPQHF
V gene: TRBV6-2/TRBV6-3
D gene: TRBD1
J gene: TRBJ1-5
clone size: NA
CDR3 length: 14

CDR3 DNA: TGCGCCAGCAGCCAAGATAGATTAACAGGCAGGCGTCACACTGAAGCTTTCTTT
CDR3 protein: CASSQDRLTGRRHTEAFF
V gene: TRBV4-1
D gene: NA
J gene: TRBJ1-1
clone size: few
CDR3 length: 18

CDR3 DNA: TGTGCCAGCAGCGTAGAGGCTAGCGGGGGCCGGGAGCAGTACTTC
CDR3 protein: CASSVEASGGREQYF
V gene: TRBV9
D gene: TRBD2
J gene: TRBJ2-7
clone size: NA
CDR3 length: 15

CDR3 DNA: TGTGCCAGCAGCCTCCTAGAGGGGGTGGACTATGGCTACACCTTC
CDR3 protein: CASSLLEGVDYGYTF
V gene: TRBV7-3
D gene: NA
J gene: TRBJ1-2
clone size: few
CDR3 length: 15

CDR3 DNA: TGTGCCAGCAGATTGGACGGGATGAACACTGAAGCTTTCTTT
CDR3 protein: CASRLDGMNTEAFF
V gene: TRBV12-3/TRBV12-4
D gene: NA
J gene: TRBJ1-1
clone size: NA
CDR3 length: 14

CDR3 DNA: TGTGCCATCAGTGAGCCTGGAGTAGGACTTGCGAGAACTGAGCAGTTCTTC
CDR3 protein: CAISEPGVGLARTEQFF
V gene: TRBV10-3
D gene: NA
J gene: TRBJ2-1
clone size: few
CDR3 length: 17

CDR3 DNA: TGTGCCACCAGTGATCCGCCGAGGTTCGGCTACACCTTC
CDR3 protein: CATSDPPRFGYTF
V gene: TRBV24-1
D gene: NA
J gene: TRBJ1-2
clone size: NA
CDR3 length: 13

CDR3 DNA: TGTGCCAGCAGTGAAGCGCTTTTCACAGATACGCAGTATTTT
CDR3 protein: CASSEALFTDTQYF
V gene: TRBV2
D gene: NA
J gene: TRBJ2-3
clone size: NA
CDR3 length: 14